A single sample is the source of the 15 T cell receptor beta chains below, sequenced in a study of T cells after yellow fever vaccination. TCRdb reprocessed the 5' RACE reads via MiXCR and lists one record per CDR3 protein. The data show about 300,000 distinct CDR3 sequences, around 10% seen once. Sequenced material: CD4+ T cells sorted from PBMCs, taken 5 days after the yellow fever booster vaccination. These TCRs come from a man younger than 35 who received the YFV17D yellow fever vaccine.

The chain employs TRBV11-1 and TRBJ2-3; 7 bases align to TRBD2. In germline, CDR1 is SGHAT, CDR2 FQDESV (reference sequence). The CDR3 runs to 15 residues. The ends lost 5 bases at V and 3 bases at J; junction bases unmatched: 8. CDR3 region: CASSRVGAGTDTQYF. The CDR3 region has the DNA TGTGCCAGCAGCCGCGTCGGAGCGGGGACAGATACGCAGTATTTT.

The chain uses TRBV7-8 and TRBJ1-5; D ambiguous. Germline CDR1 reads SGHVS; CDR2 reads FQNEAQ. The CDR3 has 15 amino acids. V lost 5 bases to trimming and J lost 1 base, with 12 bases between them. This CDR3 reads CASSNFLGSNQPQHF. The CDR3 DNA follows: TGTGCCAGCAGCAATTTCTTGGGGAGCAATCAGCCCCAGCATTTT.

This clonotype was observed many times. V gene TRBV12-3 or TRBV12-4 combines with J gene TRBJ1-5, with TRBD1 identical over 7 bases. Trimming cost V 2 bases and J 16 bases; bases outside gene matches: 5. The CDR3 is made up of 11 amino acids. In nucleotides, the CDR3 is TGTGCCAGCAGTTTACGGGGACAGATCCATTTT. This sequence encodes CASSLRGQIHF.

In its sample, this clonotype was seen many times. The CDR3 bases are TGTGCCAGCAGCCAAAACTTAGCGGGGTCCGGGGCCCAGTACTTC. Translated, it gives CASSQNLAGSGAQYF. The V gene is TRBV3-1, the J gene TRBJ2-5; 8 bases are a match to TRBD2. Germline CDR1 is LGHDT and CDR2 is YNNKEL (reference sequence). The trim removed 2 bases at V and 9 bases at J, leaving 11 bases unmatched. The CDR3 consists of 15 residues.

In DNA, the CDR3 is TGCAGTGCTAGCGAGCGGGGGCTTTCGTACGAGCAGTACGTC. Translation gives CSASERGLSYEQYV. The genes are TRBV20-1 and TRBJ2-7, with 8 nucleotides matching TRBD2. The length of the CDR3 is 14 residues. The germline CDR1 and CDR2 sequences are DFQATT and SNEGSKA (reference sequence). With V trimmed by 3 bases and J by 4 bases, 8 bases remained unmatched.

The V and J genes are TRBV20-1 and TRBJ1-1; 8 bases match TRBD1. CDR1 is DFQATT and CDR2 is SNEGSKA in the germline V gene (reference sequence). V shed 1 base, J shed 10 bases, and the junction held 11 bases outside the gene matches. The CDR3 has 14 residues. Written as DNA, the CDR3 is TGCAGTGCTAGAGTACTGGACAGGGATTTGTTAGCTTTCTTT. Residues: CSARVLDRDLLAFF.

There are a few counts of this clonotype. The chain is built from TRBV10-2 and TRBJ2-4; D gene uncertain. V was shortened by 8 bases and J by 5 bases, with 19 bases between the two germline ends. This CDR3 comprises 15 residues. Germline CDR1 and CDR2: WSHSY and SAAADI. The CDR3 DNA follows: TGCGCCAGCCTGGACGTGTTGGGTACCGAAAACATTCAGTACTTC. Translation gives CASLDVLGTENIQYF.

This clonotype was counted at least ten times. The rearrangement uses TRBV6-5 and TRBJ1-2; no firm D call. V lost 8 bases and J 9 bases, leaving 16 bases between the germline ends. The CDR3 covers 12 residues. CDR1 and CDR2 from the germline V gene are MNHEY and SVGAGI. The DNA of the CDR3 is TGTGCCAGCTACGGGTTTGAACCCCGCTACACCTTC. Translated, it gives CASYGFEPRYTF.

In its sample, this clonotype was seen many times. The rearrangement links TRBV4-2 to TRBJ2-7, with 8 nucleotides matching TRBD1. The CDR3 runs 16 residues. J was trimmed by 7 bases and V by 3 bases; bases with no gene match: 14. Per the germline V gene, CDR1 is LGHNA and CDR2 is YNFKEQ. The CDR3 nucleotides read TGTGCCAGCAGCCAGACCGGGACAGGAGGGTTCGGTGAGCAGTACTTC. This codes for CASSQTGTGGFGEQYF.

This clonotype was detected many times. The rearrangement joins TRBV7-2 to TRBJ1-5; D is unresolved. The V and J ends lost 0 bases and 5 bases respectively, with 5 bases between them. The germline V gene has CDR1 SGHTA and CDR2 FQGNSA. There are 13 residues in the CDR3. The DNA of the CDR3 is TGTGCCAGCAGCTTAGCGCCGGATCAGCCCCAGCATTTT. It codes for CASSLAPDQPQHF.

This sequence joins TRBV14 and TRBJ1-1, with unresolved D. V lost 4 bases to trimming and J lost 4 bases, with 13 bases between them. Germline V gene lookup returns CDR1 SGHDN and CDR2 FVKESK. This CDR3 has 14 residues. CDR3 region: CASSRRSRVTEAFF. CDR3 sequence (DNA): TGTGCCAGCAGCCGACGGTCACGGGTCACTGAAGCTTTCTTT.

This clonotype was counted only a few times. This chain joins TRBV12-3 or TRBV12-4 and TRBJ2-5; 7 bases are a match to TRBD2. The V segment lost 5 bases and the J segment 1 base; nucleotides outside the gene matches: 16. There are 18 residues in the CDR3. This CDR3 reads CASSPRRRGMLLQETQYF. CDR3 bases: TGTGCCAGCAGTCCCCGGCGGCGGGGGATGTTACTCCAAGAGACCCAGTACTTC.

In this sample, this clonotype turned up many times. The chain recombines TRBV2 with TRBJ2-2, with D hard to call. V was clipped by 6 bases and J by 4 bases, with 3 bases between them. This CDR3 has 11 amino acids. Germline V gives CDR1 SNHLY, CDR2 FYNNEI. The CDR3 sequence is CASSVTGELFF. The CDR3, as DNA: TGTGCCAGCAGCGTCACCGGGGAGCTGTTTTTT.

The chain couples TRBV5-1 to TRBJ2-1; 8 positions agree with TRBD1. This CDR3 is built from 14 residues. Unmatched junction bases numbered 8, after V lost 4 bases and J lost 8 bases. Germline V CDR1 and CDR2: SGHRS, YFSETQ. For the CDR3, the DNA is TGCGCCAGCAGCACCAGGACAGGGTCGGATGAGCAGTTCTTC. Residues: CASSTRTGSDEQFF.

This clonotype showed up many times. V usage is TRBV5-1 and J usage is TRBJ2-1; D call uncertain. V lost 4 bases and J lost 11, with 16 bases in between. The CDR3 consists of 13 residues. Germline V gene sequence: CDR1 SGHRS, CDR2 YFSETQ. The CDR3 region is CASSPGPEVKQFF. The CDR3 DNA is TGCGCCAGCAGCCCAGGACCCGAGGTGAAGCAGTTCTTC.